This TCR beta chain was captured in a study of blood T cell repertoires in COVID-19 (TCRdb year 2020). Broadly, across the study: Collaborator samples came from the United States, Italy and Spain and covered acute and convalescent phases of COVID-19. HLA class I and class II types, where available, came from metadata supplied by the sample provider rather than from assay-based typing. The prospective study material was composed of cDNA or gDNA derived from T cells, B-cell-depleted T cells, or PBMCs. The repertoires were released in a freely available public database intended as a resource for research on the immune response to SARS-CoV-2. A de-identified subject ID, COVID-19 status, age in years and sex were almost always included in the sample metadata. The dataset comprised deeply sampled blood TCRbeta repertoires from subjects exposed to, actively infected with, or recovered from COVID-19. Samples came from the ongoing ImmuneRACE study (first 160 participants) plus 1,254 subjects from 6 global collaborators. Study-level results and caveats: How much clinical and demographic metadata was included differed by source and by participant, and the metadata was provided uncurated.

TCRbeta CDR3 regions were amplified from genomic DNA by means of the immunoSEQ Assay, a bias-controlled multiplex PCR. The study's processing was this. The number of nucleated cells in each sample was estimated by amplification of reference gene primers within the assay. To quantify the absolute abundance of each unique TCRbeta CDR3 rearrangement, sequence reads were collapsed and filtered. Productive Simpson clonality was computed per sample as the square root of Simpson's diversity index over productive rearrangements. TCRdb stores this immuneACCESS table with in-frame sequences only. Part of the clones is absent; in the studies checked, under half of the shortfall reflects unresolved V genes, and no reason is known for the rest. V and J calls and clone size are given by that table; D and trimming were obtained from the DNA. This sample comprises about 500,000 clones, 85% to 90% of them detected only once. The ten largest clones take up roughly 7.3% of the sample.

Based on the germline V gene, the CDR1 and CDR2 sequences are SNHLY and FYNNEI. The V and J ends are trimmed by 2 bases and 3 bases, leaving 8 bases between them. The CDR3 covers 15 residues, taking in both the cysteine and the phenylalanine. The kept DNA is CDR3 alone, 45 bases in frame from the first base. One collaborating source in Seattle enrolled patients during active infection and followed them longitudinally through the course of disease. Each collaborating institution followed its own protocols to collect whole blood in K2EDTA tubes. For TCRbeta analysis, collaborator samples were shipped as frozen whole blood, as isolated PBMCs, or as DNA extracted from either sample type. Turning to this clone: Its specific antigen is unknown. Base qualities are missing; no much larger clone stands one base away.

Material for sequencing was peripheral blood. Recombination linked TRBV2 to TRBJ1-6, with the identity of the D gene unclear. The sequence derives from a woman in her forties or fifties with COVID-19, enrolled during active disease. The DNA is TGTGCCAGCAGTGAATCGGAGATCTATAATTCACCCCTCCACTTT. This yields the protein CASSESEIYNSPLHF.